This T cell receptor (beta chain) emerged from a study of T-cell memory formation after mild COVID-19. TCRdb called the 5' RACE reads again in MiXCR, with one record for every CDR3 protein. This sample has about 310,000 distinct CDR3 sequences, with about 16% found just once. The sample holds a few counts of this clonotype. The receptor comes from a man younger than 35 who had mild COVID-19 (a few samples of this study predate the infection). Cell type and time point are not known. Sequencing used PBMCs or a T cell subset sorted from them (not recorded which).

The CDR3 is CASSLNREETQYF. The CDR3 DNA reads as TGTGCCAGCAGTTTAAACAGGGAAGAGACCCAGTACTTC. The genes are TRBV12-3 or TRBV12-4 and TRBJ2-5; perhaps TRBD1 as D (6 bases). This CDR3 has 13 amino acids. Between the trimmed V and J ends, which lost 2 bases and 3 bases, there was a span of 7 bases.